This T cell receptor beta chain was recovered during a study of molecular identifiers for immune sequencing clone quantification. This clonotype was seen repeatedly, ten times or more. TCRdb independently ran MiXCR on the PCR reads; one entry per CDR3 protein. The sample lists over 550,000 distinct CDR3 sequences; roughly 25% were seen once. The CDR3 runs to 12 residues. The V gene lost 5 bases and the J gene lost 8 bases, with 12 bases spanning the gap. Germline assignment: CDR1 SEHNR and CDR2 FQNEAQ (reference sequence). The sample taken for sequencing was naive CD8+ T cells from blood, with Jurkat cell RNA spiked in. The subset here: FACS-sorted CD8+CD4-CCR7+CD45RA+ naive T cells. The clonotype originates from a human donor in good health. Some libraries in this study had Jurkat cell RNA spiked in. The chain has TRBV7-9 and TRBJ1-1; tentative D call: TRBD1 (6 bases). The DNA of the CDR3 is TGTGCCAGCAGCACGACAGGCGCCGAAGCTTTCTTT. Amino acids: CASSTTGAEAFF.